The rows below give T cell receptor beta chains drawn from one sample of a study of CD8 T cells in ankylosing spondylitis. From the 5' RACE reads, TCRdb called clonotypes with MiXCR, one entry per CDR3 protein. Among 85,000 to 100,000 distinct CDR3 sequences listed, about 8.8% were seen once. The sequenced material came from blood, either unsorted or a sorted T cell fraction (not recorded which). These receptors originate from a male donor with ankylosing spondylitis or in good health (not recorded which). CDR3s include the opening cysteine and the closing phenylalanine or tryptophan. The D gene is left open where the match is weak. Not all rows give a size; the values are once, few, many and, for expanded clones, a class.

>TRBJ2-2|NA|TRBV5-3|many
TGTGCCAGAAGCTTCGCGGGCCTGAACACCGGGGAGCTGTTTTTT
CARSFAGLNTGELFF
>TRBJ2-7|TRBD2|TRBV4-2|many
TGTGCCAGCAGCCAAGTTGGGGGGACTAGCGGGGTCTACGAGCAGTACTTC
CASSQVGGTSGVYEQYF
>TRBJ2-5|NA|TRBV3-1|few
TGTGCCAGCAGCCAAGATTTGTTCGCGAAAGGGATTGGAGAGACCCAGTACTTC
CASSQDLFAKGIGETQYF
>TRBJ2-3|NA|TRBV20-1|many
TGCAGTGCTAGAGATTGGTACGCCTCTAGCACAGATACGCAGTATTTT
CSARDWYASSTDTQYF
>TRBJ2-3|NA|TRBV28|NA
TGTGCCAGCAGTGAAAGACAGGGAGGAAGCACAGATACGCAGTATTTT
CASSERQGGSTDTQYF
>TRBJ2-7|TRBD2|TRBV20-1|many
TGCAGTGCTACATCCGGGGGGGTGAGCTCCTACGAGCAGTACTTC
CSATSGGVSSYEQYF
>TRBJ2-1|NA|TRBV27|many
TGTGCCAGCGGATCGCCGATAAACAATGAGCAGTTCTTC
CASGSPINNEQFF
>TRBJ2-1|NA|TRBV5-1|many
TGCGCCAGCAGCTTGGTTGGGGGTTCCAATGAGCAGTTCTTC
CASSLVGGSNEQFF
>TRBJ2-2|NA|TRBV6-1|many
TGTGCCAGCAGACGACAGATCACCGGGGAGCTGTTTTTT
CASRRQITGELFF
>TRBJ2-3|NA|TRBV20-1|many
TGCAGTGCTAGAGGAAAGGGGTTCCTTCGGGATACGCAGTATTTT
CSARGKGFLRDTQYF
>TRBJ1-6|NA|TRBV7-6|many
TGTGCCAGCAGCTTAGTTTTATTTGGGGATTCACCCCTCCACTTT
CASSLVLFGDSPLHF
>TRBJ2-4|NA|TRBV6-1|many
TGTGCCAGCCTAGAAATCAGGAGGAGCAAAAACATTCAGTACTTC
CASLEIRRSKNIQYF
>TRBJ2-2|TRBD2|TRBV5-1|many
TGCGCCAGCAGCCGAAGGACTAGCGTGGGGACCGGGGAGCTGTTTTTT
CASSRRTSVGTGELFF
>TRBJ2-7|TRBD1|TRBV5-1|many
TGCGCCAGCAGCTCCCGAACGGAACCGACAGGGTACCGGTACGAGCAGTACTTC
CASSSRTEPTGYRYEQYF
>TRBJ2-3|NA|TRBV5-6|many
TGTGCCAGCAGCCTGGGAGGCGTTAGCACAGATACGCAGTATTTT
CASSLGGVSTDTQYF
>TRBJ2-1|TRBD1|TRBV5-1|many
TGCGCCAGCAGCTCACATATAGGGACAGGGGTCTACAATGAGCAGTTCTTC
CASSSHIGTGVYNEQFF
>TRBJ2-2|NA|TRBV7-3|many
TGTGCCAGCAGCCCCCGGGATGGGGTCGGGGAGCTGTTTTTT
CASSPRDGVGELFF
>TRBJ1-4|TRBD1|TRBV6-7|few
TGTGCCAGCAGTCGGCTAACCACAGGGGGTTTTAATGAAAAACTGTTTTTT
CASSRLTTGGFNEKLFF
>TRBJ2-1|TRBD2|TRBV24-1|many
TGTGCCACCGAACCCGGCGGGGGGGTCGATGAGCAGTTCTTC
CATEPGGGVDEQFF
>TRBJ2-1|NA|TRBV28|many
TGTGCCAGCACCAAAAATCGGGGGCCCTCCTACAATGAGCAGTTCTTC
CASTKNRGPSYNEQFF
>TRBJ2-1|NA|TRBV6-5|many
TGTGCCAGCAGCTACACTCGGGTCTTATACAATGAGCAGTTCTTC
CASSYTRVLYNEQFF
>TRBJ2-1|TRBD2|TRBV27|few
TGTGCCATCGCGAGGGTTCTCGGGACTAGCAACAATGAGCAGTTCTTC
CAIARVLGTSNNEQFF
>TRBJ2-2|TRBD2|TRBV29-1|many
TGCAGCGTTGGGCTAGCGGGTGCGAACACCGGGGAGCTGTTTTTT
CSVGLAGANTGELFF
>TRBJ2-7|TRBD1|TRBV10-3|many
TGTGCCATCAGTCCGAGACAGGGATCCTACGAGCAGTACTTC
CAISPRQGSYEQYF
>TRBJ1-6|NA|TRBV6-2/TRBV6-3|many
TGTGCCAGCAGACAGGAGGCAAGGGCCGCTCTCCACTTT
CASRQEARAALHF
>TRBJ2-6|NA|TRBV20-1|many
TGCAGTGCTAGAGATTCCGGGGGCTTTTCTGGGGCCAACGTCCTGACTTTC
CSARDSGGFSGANVLTF
>TRBJ2-7|TRBD2|TRBV20-1|many
TGCAGTGCTAGTCCCGGACTAGCGTTGGTTTACGAGCAGTACTTC
CSASPGLALVYEQYF
>TRBJ2-5|NA|TRBV20-1|few
TGCAGTGCTAGAACATTTATTCCCGAGACCCAGTACTTC
CSARTFIPETQYF